One sample yielded the 3 T cell receptor beta chains listed below, sequenced in a study of PD-1 blockade in classical Hodgkin lymphoma. Produced via immunoSEQ multiplex PCR; TCRdb's table is partial and in-frame only. The table lists under 15,000 clones, roughly 85% of them singletons, with less than 25% in the top ten. With no exception, relapse followed autologous stem cell transplantation in all patients, and brentuximab vedotin exposure varied. The specimen was peripheral blood mononuclear cells (PBMCs), collected at baseline. All receptors derive from a human donor with classical Hodgkin lymphoma.

In this sample, this clone turned up once. The chain recombines TRBV7-2 with TRBJ2-7, with D possibly TRBD2 on 5 matching bases. The germline V gene has CDR1 SGHTA and CDR2 FQGNSA. This CDR3 comprises 15 residues. V lost 0 bases, J lost 2 bases, and 11 bases lay in between. The CDR3 here is CASSLAGKIPYEQYF. DNA for the CDR3: TGTGCCAGCAGCTTAGCCGGGAAGATCCCCTACGAGCAGTACTTC.

This clone was observed a single time. The chain joins TRBV7-2 to TRBJ2-5, with D maybe TRBD1 (7 bases). This CDR3 contains 14 residues. Trimming removed 4 bases at V and 5 bases at J, with 14 bases between. CDR1 is SGHTA, CDR2 FQGNSA, per germline. This CDR3 is CASSYQGGWETQYF. CDR3 coding DNA: TGTGCCAGCAGCTACCAGGGGGGATGGGAGACCCAGTACTTC.

V usage is TRBV18 and J usage is TRBJ1-4, with D possibly being TRBD1 (6 bases). V lost 3 bases, J lost 4 bases, and 18 bases lay in between. Germline CDR1 reads KGHSH; CDR2 reads LQKENI. The CDR3 runs to 17 residues. The CDR3 spells CASSPRGGARNNEKLFF. In nucleotides, the CDR3 is TGTGCCAGCTCACCCCGGGGGGGGGCCAGGAATAATGAAAAACTGTTTTTT.